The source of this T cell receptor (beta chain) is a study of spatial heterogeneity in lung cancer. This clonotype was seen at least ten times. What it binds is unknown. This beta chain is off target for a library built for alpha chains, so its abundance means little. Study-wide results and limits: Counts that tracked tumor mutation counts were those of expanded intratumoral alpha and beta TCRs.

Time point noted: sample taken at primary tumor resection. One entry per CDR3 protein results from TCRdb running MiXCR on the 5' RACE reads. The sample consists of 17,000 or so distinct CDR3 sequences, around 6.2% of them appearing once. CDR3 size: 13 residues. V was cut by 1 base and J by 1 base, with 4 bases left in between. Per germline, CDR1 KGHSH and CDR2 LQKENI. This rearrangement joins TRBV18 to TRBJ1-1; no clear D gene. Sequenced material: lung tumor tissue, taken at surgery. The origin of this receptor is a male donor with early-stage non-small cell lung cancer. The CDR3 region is CASSPLENTEAFF. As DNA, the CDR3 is TGTGCCAGCTCACCACTGGAGAACACTGAAGCTTTCTTT.